This T cell receptor beta chain was sequenced in a study of blood T cell repertoires in COVID-19. Assay: immunoSEQ multiplex PCR; the TCRdb copy retains only in-frame clones and omits some. Among around 250,000 clones listed, 75% to 90% were seen once. CDR3 length: 14 amino acids. Germline V gene lookup returns CDR1 LGHNT and CDR2 FRNRAP. Between the trimmed V and J ends, which lost 5 bases and 0 bases, there was a span of 9 bases. Participants were aged about 18 to 100 years from some 24 US areas. Grouping used clinical history reported by participants in a survey and questionnaire. Resolution of symptoms, clearance, or two negative PCRs was present in recovered Cohort 3 donors.

V is TRBV12-5 and J is TRBJ2-3; D may be TRBD2 (5 bases). Source material: PBMCs or T cells enriched from blood (not recorded which). The receptor comes from a woman aged 45-65 years who had recovered from COVID-19. This CDR3 reads CASGLRTSTDTQYF. As DNA, the CDR3 is TGTGCTAGTGGTCTCCGGACTAGCACAGATACGCAGTATTTT.